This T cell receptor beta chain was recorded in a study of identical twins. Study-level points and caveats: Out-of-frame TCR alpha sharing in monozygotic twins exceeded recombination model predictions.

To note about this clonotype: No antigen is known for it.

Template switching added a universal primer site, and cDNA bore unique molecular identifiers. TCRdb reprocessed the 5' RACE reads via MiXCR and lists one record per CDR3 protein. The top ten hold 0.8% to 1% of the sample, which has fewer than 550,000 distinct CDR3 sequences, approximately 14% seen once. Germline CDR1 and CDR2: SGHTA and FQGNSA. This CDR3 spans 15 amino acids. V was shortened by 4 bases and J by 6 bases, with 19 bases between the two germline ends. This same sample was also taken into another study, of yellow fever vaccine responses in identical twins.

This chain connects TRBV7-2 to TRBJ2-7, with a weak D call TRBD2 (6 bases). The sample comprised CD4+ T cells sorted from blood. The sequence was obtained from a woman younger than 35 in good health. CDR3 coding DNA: TGTGCCAGCAGCTCCCAAACAAGGCGGGATGGCGAGCAGTACTTC. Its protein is CASSSQTRRDGEQYF.